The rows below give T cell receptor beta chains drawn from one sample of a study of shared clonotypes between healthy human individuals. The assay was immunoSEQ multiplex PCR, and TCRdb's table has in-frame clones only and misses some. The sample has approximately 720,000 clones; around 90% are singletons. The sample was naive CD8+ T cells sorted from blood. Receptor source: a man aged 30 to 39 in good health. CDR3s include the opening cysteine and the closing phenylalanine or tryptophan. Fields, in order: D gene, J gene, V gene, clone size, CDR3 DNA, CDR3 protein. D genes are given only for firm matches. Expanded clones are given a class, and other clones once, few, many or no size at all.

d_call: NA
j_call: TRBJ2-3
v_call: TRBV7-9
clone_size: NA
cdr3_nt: TGTGCCAGCAGCTTAGCCCGAGATACGCAGTATTTT
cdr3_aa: CASSLARDTQYF

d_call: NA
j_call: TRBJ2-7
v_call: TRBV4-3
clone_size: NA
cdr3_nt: TGCGCCAGCAGCCAAGAAAGCGACTACTCCTACGAGCAGTACTTC
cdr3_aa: CASSQESDYSYEQYF

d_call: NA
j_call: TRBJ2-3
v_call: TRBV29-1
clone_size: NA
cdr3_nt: TGCAGCGTTGAAGATTACCAGTGGGCAGATACGCAGTATTTT
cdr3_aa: CSVEDYQWADTQYF

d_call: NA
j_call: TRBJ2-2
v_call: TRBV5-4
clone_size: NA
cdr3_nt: TGTGCCAGCAGCAATATCCCGGGGACCCGGGAGCTGTTTTTT
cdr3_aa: CASSNIPGTRELFF

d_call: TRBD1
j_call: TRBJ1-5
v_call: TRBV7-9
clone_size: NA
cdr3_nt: TGTGCCAGCAGCCCCGGGACAGGGGGCAATCAGCCCCAGCATTTT
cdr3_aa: CASSPGTGGNQPQHF

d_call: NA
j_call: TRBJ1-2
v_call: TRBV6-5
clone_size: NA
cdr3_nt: TGTGCCAGCAGTTACTCTCGAGGGGGTGGCTACACCTTC
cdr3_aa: CASSYSRGGGYTF

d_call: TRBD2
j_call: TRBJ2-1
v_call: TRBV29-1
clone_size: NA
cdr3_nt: TGCAGCGCCCCACTAGCGACCTACAATGAGCAGTTCTTC
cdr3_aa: CSAPLATYNEQFF

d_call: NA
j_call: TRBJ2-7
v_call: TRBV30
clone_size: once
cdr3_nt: TGTGCCTGGAGTTGGTCGGGAGCCTACGAGCAGTACTTC
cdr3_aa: CAWSWSGAYEQYF

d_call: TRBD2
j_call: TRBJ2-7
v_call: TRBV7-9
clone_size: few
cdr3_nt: TGTGCCAGCAGGCTCGGGAGGGACGAGCAGTACTTC
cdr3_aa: CASRLGRDEQYF

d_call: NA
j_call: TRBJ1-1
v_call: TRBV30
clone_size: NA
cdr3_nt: TGTGCCTGGAGTCGCGTTACGAACACTGAAGCTTTCTTT
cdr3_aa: CAWSRVTNTEAFF

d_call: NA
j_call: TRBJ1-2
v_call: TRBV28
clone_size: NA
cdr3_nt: TGTGCCAGCACCCGAGGGACTTATGGCTACACCTTC
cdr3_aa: CASTRGTYGYTF

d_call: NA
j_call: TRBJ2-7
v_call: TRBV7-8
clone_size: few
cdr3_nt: TGTGCCAGCAGCTCTACGACAGGTCCAAACTTC
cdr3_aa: CASSSTTGPNF

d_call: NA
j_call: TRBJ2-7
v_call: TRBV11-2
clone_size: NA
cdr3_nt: TGTGCCAGCAGCTTAATGGTGACAGAAAACTACGAGCAGTACTTC
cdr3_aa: CASSLMVTENYEQYF

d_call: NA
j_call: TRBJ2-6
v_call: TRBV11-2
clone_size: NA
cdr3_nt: TGTGCCAGCAGCCGTGGGACGGCTGGGGCCAACGTCCTGACTTTC
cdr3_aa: CASSRGTAGANVLTF

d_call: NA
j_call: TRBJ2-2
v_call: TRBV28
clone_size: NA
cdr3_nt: TGTGCCAGCAGTTTAAGGATAGCGGAGAACACCGGGGAGCTGTTTTTT
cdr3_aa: CASSLRIAENTGELFF

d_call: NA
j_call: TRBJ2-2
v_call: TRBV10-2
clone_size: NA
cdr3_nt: TGCGCCAGCGAGCCGAGTGCCGGGGAGCTGTTTTTT
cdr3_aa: CASEPSAGELFF

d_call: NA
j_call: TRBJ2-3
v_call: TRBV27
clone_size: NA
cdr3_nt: TGTGCCAGCAGGGCCCCTAGCACAGATACGCAGTATTTT
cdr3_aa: CASRAPSTDTQYF

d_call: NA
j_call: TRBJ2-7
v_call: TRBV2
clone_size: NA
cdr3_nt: TGTGCCAGCAGTGTGACAGACTCCTACGAGCAGTACTTC
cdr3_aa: CASSVTDSYEQYF

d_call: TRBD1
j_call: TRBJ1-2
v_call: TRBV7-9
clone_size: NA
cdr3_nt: TGTGCCAGCAGCTTAGAGGGTCAGGGGGCACATGGCTACACCTTC
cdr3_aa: CASSLEGQGAHGYTF

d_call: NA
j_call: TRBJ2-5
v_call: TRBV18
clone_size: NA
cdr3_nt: TGTGCCAGCTCACCACAAGGGGGAGGGCGAGAGACCCAGTACTTC
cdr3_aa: CASSPQGGGRETQYF

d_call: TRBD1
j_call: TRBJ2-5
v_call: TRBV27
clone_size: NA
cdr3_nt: TGTGCCAGCAGTACCACTAACCAGGGGGCCGGAGAGACCCAGTACTTC
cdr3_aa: CASSTTNQGAGETQYF

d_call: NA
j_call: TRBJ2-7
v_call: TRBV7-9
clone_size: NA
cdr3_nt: TGTGCCAGCAGCGTCGATTACGAGCAGTACTTC
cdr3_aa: CASSVDYEQYF

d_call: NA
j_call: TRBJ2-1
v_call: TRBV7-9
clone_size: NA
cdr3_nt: TGTGCCAGCAGCACGGACGCCACCTACAATGAGCAGTTCTTC
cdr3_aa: CASSTDATYNEQFF

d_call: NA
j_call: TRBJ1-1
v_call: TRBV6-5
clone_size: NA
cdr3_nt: TGTGCCAGCAGTTACAGGGAGGGGGTTGAAGCTTTCTTT
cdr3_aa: CASSYREGVEAFF

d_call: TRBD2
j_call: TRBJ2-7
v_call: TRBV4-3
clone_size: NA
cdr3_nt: TGCGCCAGCAGCCAAGATCGGTCGGGGACTAGCGGTGGGGAGCAGTACTTC
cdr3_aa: CASSQDRSGTSGGEQYF

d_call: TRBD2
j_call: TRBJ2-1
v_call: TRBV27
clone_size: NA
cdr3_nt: TGTGCCAGCAGGTTTGGGGGGGTCACCTACAATGAGCAGTTCTTC
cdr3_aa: CASRFGGVTYNEQFF

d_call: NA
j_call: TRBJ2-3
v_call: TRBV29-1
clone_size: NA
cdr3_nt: TGCAGCGTTGAAGATCCACAGGGATGGACAGATACGCAGTATTTT
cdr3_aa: CSVEDPQGWTDTQYF

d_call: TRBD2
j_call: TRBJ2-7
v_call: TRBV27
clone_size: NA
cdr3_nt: TGTGCCAGCAGTTTATCGGGGGGGGACTACGAGCAGTACTTC
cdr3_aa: CASSLSGGDYEQYF

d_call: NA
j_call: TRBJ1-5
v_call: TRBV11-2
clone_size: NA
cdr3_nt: TGTGCCAGCAGCCTGGGACCTAATAGCAATCAGCCCCAGCATTTT
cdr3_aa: CASSLGPNSNQPQHF

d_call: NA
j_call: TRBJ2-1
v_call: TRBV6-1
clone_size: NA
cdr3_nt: TGTGCCAGCAGTGACGACTTAAGCTCCTACAATGAGCAGTTCTTC
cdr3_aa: CASSDDLSSYNEQFF

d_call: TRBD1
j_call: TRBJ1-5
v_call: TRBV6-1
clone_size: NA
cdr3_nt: TGTGCCAGCAGTGAAGTTAAGGGACAGGGGTATAGCAATCAGCCCCAGCATTTT
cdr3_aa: CASSEVKGQGYSNQPQHF

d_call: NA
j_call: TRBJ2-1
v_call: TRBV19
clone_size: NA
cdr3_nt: TGTGCCAGTAGTAGGGGGACAGCGGGGTACAATGAGCAGTTCTTC
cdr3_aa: CASSRGTAGYNEQFF

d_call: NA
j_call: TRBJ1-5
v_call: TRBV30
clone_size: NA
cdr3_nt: TGTGCCTGGAGTGTTGGGGGGAGTAGGCAGCCCCAGCATTTT
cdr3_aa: CAWSVGGSRQPQHF

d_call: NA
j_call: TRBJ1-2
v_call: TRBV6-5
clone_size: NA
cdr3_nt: TGTGCCAGCAGTTACGGATCGGGTGGATATGGCTACACCTTC
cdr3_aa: CASSYGSGGYGYTF

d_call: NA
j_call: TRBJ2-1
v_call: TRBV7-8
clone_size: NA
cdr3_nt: TGTGCCAGCAGTTATTACGGACTGGGAGACGGCTACAATGAGCAGTTCTTC
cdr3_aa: CASSYYGLGDGYNEQFF

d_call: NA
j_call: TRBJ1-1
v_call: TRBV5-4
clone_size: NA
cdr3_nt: TGTGCCAGCAACCTCGGGGGGGTGGACACTGAAGCTTTCTTT
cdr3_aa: CASNLGGVDTEAFF

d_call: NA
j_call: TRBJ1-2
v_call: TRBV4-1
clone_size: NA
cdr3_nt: TGCGCCAGCAGCCAAGATCCGGACAGCTATGGCTACACCTTC
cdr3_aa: CASSQDPDSYGYTF

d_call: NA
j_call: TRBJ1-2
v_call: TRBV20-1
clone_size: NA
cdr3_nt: TGCCGGGGGACCGGGCCAAACACCTTC
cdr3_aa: CRGTGPNTF

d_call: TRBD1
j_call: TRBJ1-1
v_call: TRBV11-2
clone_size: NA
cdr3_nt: TGTGCCAGCAGCCCGACAGGGGGCCAATTAGGTGAAGCTTTCTTT
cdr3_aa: CASSPTGGQLGEAFF

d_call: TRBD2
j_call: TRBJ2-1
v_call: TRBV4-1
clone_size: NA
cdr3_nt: TGCGCCAGCAGCCAAGTGGAGCTAGCGGGAAATCACTACAATGAGCAGTTCTTC
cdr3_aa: CASSQVELAGNHYNEQFF

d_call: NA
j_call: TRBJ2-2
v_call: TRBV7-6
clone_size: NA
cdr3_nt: TGTGCCAGCAGCCCCTACTCGGGGGCCGGGGAGCTGTTTTTT
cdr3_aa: CASSPYSGAGELFF

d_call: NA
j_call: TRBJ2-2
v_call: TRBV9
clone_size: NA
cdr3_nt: TGTGCCAGCAGCGTAGCTAGGAACACCGGGGAGCTGTTTTTT
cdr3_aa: CASSVARNTGELFF

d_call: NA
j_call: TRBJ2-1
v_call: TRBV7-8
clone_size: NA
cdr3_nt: TGTGCCAGCAGCCAACAGGGGGGGAATGAGCAGTTCTTC
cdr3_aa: CASSQQGGNEQFF

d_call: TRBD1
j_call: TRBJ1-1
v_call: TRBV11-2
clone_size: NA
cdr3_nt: TGTGCCAGCAGCTCAGGGCCGGGGACAGGTTTTCAGAACACTGAAGCTTTCTTT
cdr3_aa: CASSSGPGTGFQNTEAFF

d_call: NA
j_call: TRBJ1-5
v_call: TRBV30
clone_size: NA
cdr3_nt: TGTGCCTGGAACAGGGCTGGCGATGTCCAGCATTTT
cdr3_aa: CAWNRAGDVQHF

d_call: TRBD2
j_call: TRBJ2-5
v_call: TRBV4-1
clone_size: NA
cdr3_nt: TGCGCCAGCAGCCAAGTAGCGGGAGGGGGAGAGACCCAGTACTTC
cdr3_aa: CASSQVAGGGETQYF

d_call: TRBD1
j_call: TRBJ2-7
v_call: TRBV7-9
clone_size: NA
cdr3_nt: TGTGCCAGCAGCTATACTACGGGACAGGGGGTCTACGAGCAGTACTTC
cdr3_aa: CASSYTTGQGVYEQYF

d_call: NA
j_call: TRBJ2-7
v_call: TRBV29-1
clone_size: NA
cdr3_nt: TGCAGCGTTGAAGCCAGGGATAACGAGCAGTACTTC
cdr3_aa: CSVEARDNEQYF

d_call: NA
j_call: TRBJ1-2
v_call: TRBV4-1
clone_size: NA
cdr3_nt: TGCGCCAGCAGCCAGGGACCAGGCGGGTATGGCTACACCTTC
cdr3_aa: CASSQGPGGYGYTF

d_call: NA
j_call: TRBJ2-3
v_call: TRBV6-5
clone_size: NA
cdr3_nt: TGTGCCAGCAGTTACTCGTCAACAGATACGCAGTATTTT
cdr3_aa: CASSYSSTDTQYF

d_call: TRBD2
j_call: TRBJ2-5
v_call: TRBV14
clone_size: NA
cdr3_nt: TGTGCCAGCAGCCAAGGCCGGGGACTAGCGGCGACTTACCAAGAGACCCAGTACTTC
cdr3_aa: CASSQGRGLAATYQETQYF

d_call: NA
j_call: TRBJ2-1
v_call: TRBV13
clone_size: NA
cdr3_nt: TGTGCCAGCAGCTCGCCAGCGGACCCTTCCTACAATGAGCAGTTCTTC
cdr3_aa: CASSSPADPSYNEQFF

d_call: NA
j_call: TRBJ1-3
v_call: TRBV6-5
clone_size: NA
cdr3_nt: TGTGCCAGCAGTTACGACAGAACGGCGGTCGGAAACACCATATATTTT
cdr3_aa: CASSYDRTAVGNTIYF

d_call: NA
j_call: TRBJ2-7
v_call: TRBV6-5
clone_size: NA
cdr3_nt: TGTGCCAGCAGTCAGGGGCCCCTTACCTACGAGCAGTACTTC
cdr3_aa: CASSQGPLTYEQYF